Below, 25 T cell receptor beta chains from the same sample are listed, as sequenced in a study of beta chain features in type 1 diabetes. Expressed TCRB transcripts were sequenced because the entire RNA isolate underwent reverse transcription. Data came from immunoSEQ multiplex PCR; TCRdb stores just in-frame clones and leaves some out. The sample carries about 250,000 clones, about a tenth recorded once. For these TCRs, the target antigens are not known. The study, taken as a whole, reports: Across all four CD4+ subsets, people with type 1 diabetes showed modestly shorter TCRB CDR3s.

Sequencing was carried out using naive CD4+ T cells from blood. These receptors were taken from a man aged 25-45 years with type 1 diabetes.

There are a few counts of this clone. The chain combines TRBV7-9 with TRBJ2-1; D might be TRBD2 (6 bases). Trimming took 1 base from V and 1 from J, leaving 14 bases between them. Looked up from germline, CDR1 is SEHNR and CDR2 is FQNEAQ (reference sequence). The CDR3 covers 17 residues. The CDR3 DNA reads as TGTGCCAGCAGCTTAGTTGCGGGGCGTCGGTCCTACAATGAGCAGTTCTTC. This codes for CASSLVAGRRSYNEQFF.

This clone was seen a handful of times. The rearrangement links TRBV28 to TRBJ2-5; maybe TRBD2 (5 bases). Germline CDR1 MDHEN, CDR2 SYDVKM. Between the trimmed V and J ends, which lost 7 bases and 4 bases, there was a span of 13 bases. This CDR3 contains 13 residues. The CDR3 nucleotides read TGTGCCAGCACGCCGAGGGCACGAGAGACCCAGTACTTC. Protein: CASTPRARETQYF.

V and J are TRBV28 and TRBJ2-2; TRBD1 agrees at 7 bases. Germline assignment: CDR1 MDHEN and CDR2 SYDVKM. Trimming took 2 bases from V and 0 from J; bases not matched to a gene: 3. CDR3 length: 16 residues. CDR3 sequence reads: CASSLIGTANTGELFF. The CDR3 coding sequence is TGTGCCAGCAGTTTAATAGGGACAGCGAACACCGGGGAGCTGTTTTTT.

The chain recombines TRBV4-2 with TRBJ2-5, with no clear D. The CDR3 is 13 amino acids. Per the germline V gene, CDR1 is LGHNA and CDR2 is YNFKEQ. V was trimmed by 4 bases and J by 5 bases, leaving 11 bases between them. In DNA, the CDR3 is TGTGCCAGCAGCCTCAGACCCGGGGAGACCCAGTACTTC. Its translation: CASSLRPGETQYF.

This sequence joins TRBV20-1 and TRBJ2-1; no clear D gene. From germline, CDR1 is DFQATT and CDR2 SNEGSKA (reference sequence). The CDR3 spans 11 residues. Between the trimmed V and J ends, which lost 3 bases and 10 bases, there was a span of 10 bases. As DNA, the CDR3 is TGCAGTGCTAGCCTGCACTGGGAGCAGTTCTTC. It is translated as CSASLHWEQFF.

The J gene is TRBJ2-1, the V gene TRBV7-2; 9 nucleotides match TRBD1. This CDR3 spans 15 amino acids. J lost 8 bases, V lost 5 bases, and 10 bases had no gene match. Looked up from germline, CDR1 is SGHTA and CDR2 is FQGNSA. CDR3 region: CASSPPDRGRDEQFF. Here the CDR3 DNA reads TGTGCCAGCAGCCCCCCGGACAGGGGTAGGGATGAGCAGTTCTTC. Full variable domain (outside the CDR3, taken from reference TRBV7-2 and TRBJ2-1): GAGVSQSPSNKVTEKGKDVELRCDPISGHTALYWYRQSLGQGLEFLIYFQGNSAPDKSGLPSDRFSAERTGGSVSTLTIQRTQQEDSAVYLCASSPPDRGRDEQFFGPGTRLTVL.

The V gene is TRBV5-1, the J gene TRBJ2-2, with D possibly matching TRBD2 (6 bases). Per the germline V gene, CDR1 is SGHRS and CDR2 is YFSETQ. V was clipped by 0 bases and J by 1 base, with 10 bases between them. This CDR3 contains 16 residues. CDR3 residues: CASSLASGRNTGELFF. Written as DNA, the CDR3 is TGCGCCAGCAGCTTGGCATCCGGGAGGAACACCGGGGAGCTGTTTTTT.

The chain employs TRBV5-6 and TRBJ2-1; 7 positions match TRBD1. Unmatched junction bases numbered 5, after V lost 3 bases and J lost 2 bases. CDR3 length: 15 residues. Per germline, CDR1 SGHDT and CDR2 YYEEEE. As DNA, the CDR3 is TGTGCCAGCAGCTCGACAGGGCGGGCCTACAATGAGCAGTTCTTC. Its protein is CASSSTGRAYNEQFF. The complete variable domain, with remaining parts taken from reference TRBV5-6 and TRBJ2-1, reads DAGVTQSPTHLIKTRGQQVTLRCSPKSGHDTVSWYQQALGQGPQFIFQYYEEEERQRGNFPDRFSGHQFPNYSSELNVNALLLGDSALYLCASSSTGRAYNEQFFGPGTRLTVL.

This chain connects TRBV5-4 to TRBJ2-5; the D gene is possibly TRBD2 (6 bases). The CDR3 loop spans 14 amino acids. CDR1 and CDR2 from the germline V gene are SGHNT and YYREEE (reference sequence). Trimming removed 1 base from V and 2 bases from J, with 9 bases in between. In DNA form, the CDR3 reads TGTGCCAGCAGCTTGATCGGGACTCAAGAGACCCAGTACTTC. Translating gives CASSLIGTQETQYF.

This clone was recorded a few times. The V call is TRBV5-4, the J call TRBJ2-5; 8 bases match TRBD2. The CDR3 totals 14 residues. J lost 3 bases, V lost 9 bases, and 10 bases had no gene match. Germline CDR1 is SGHNT and CDR2 is YYREEE (reference sequence). CDR3 in DNA: TGTGCCATCACGAGCGGGGGCCGAGAAGAGACCCAGTACTTC. As protein: CAITSGGREETQYF.

This chain links TRBV7-3 with TRBJ2-1, with D maybe TRBD2 (6 bases). With 2 bases removed from V and 8 bases from J, the gap between germline ends came to 16 bases. The CDR3 length is 15 residues. Germline V gives CDR1 SGHTA, CDR2 FQGTGA. In nucleotides, the CDR3 is TGTGCCAGCAGCTTAGGAGGGAGGCGGGTCGATGAGCAGTTCTTC. Protein: CASSLGGRRVDEQFF. Full variable domain (remainder filled in from reference TRBV7-3 and TRBJ2-1): GAGVSQTPSNKVTEKGKYVELRCDPISGHTALYWYRQSLGQGPEFLIYFQGTGAADDSGLPNDRFFAVRPEGSVSTLKIQRTERGDSAVYLCASSLGGRRVDEQFFGPGTRLTVL.

This clone was counted a few times. For the CDR3, the DNA is TGTGCCAGCAGCCGGGGGGGGGACGGCTATGGCTACACCTTC. This encodes CASSRGGDGYGYTF. The gene calls are TRBV7-9 and TRBJ1-2; D possibly corresponds to TRBD1 (5 bases). The germline V and J ends were trimmed by 5 bases and 4 bases, with 14 bases remaining between them. The CDR3 loop spans 14 amino acids. Per the germline V gene, CDR1 is SEHNR and CDR2 is FQNEAQ (reference sequence).

The V and J genes are TRBV15 and TRBJ1-1; D is unresolved. This CDR3 contains 14 residues. The germline V gene has CDR1 LNHNV and CDR2 YYDKDF (reference sequence). V lost 1 base and J 1 base, leaving 7 bases between the germline ends. The CDR3 sequence is CATSRARSNTEAFF. The CDR3 DNA reads as TGTGCCACCAGCAGAGCCAGGTCGAACACTGAAGCTTTCTTT.

This clone has a handful of counts. One end of the junction varies from germline; a read error may be responsible. V and J are TRBV7-7 and TRBJ2-7; a weak D match, TRBD2 (5 bases). CDR1 SSHAT and CDR2 FNYEAQ come from the germline V gene (reference sequence). The CDR3 spans 13 residues. The CDR3 protein is CASSLDGNYEQYF. The CDR3 DNA reads TGTGCTAGCAGCCTGGACGGGAACTACGAGCAGTACTTC.

This clone was detected only a few times. J is TRBJ1-2 and V is TRBV7-2; D call uncertain. Germline CDR1 SGHTA, CDR2 FQGNSA. The CDR3 covers 14 residues. Trimming shortened V by 1 base and J by 4 bases, and 10 bases separated the two germline ends. CDR3 protein: CASSLDPGGYGYTF. DNA for the CDR3: TGTGCCAGCAGCTTAGATCCCGGCGGCTATGGCTACACCTTC.

This CDR3 reads CASSLQGPGANVLTF. CDR3 in DNA: TGTGCCAGCAGTTTACAGGGGCCGGGTGCCAACGTCCTGACTTTC. The chain links TRBV7-2 to TRBJ2-6, with 7 bases that match TRBD1. Germline CDR1 is SGHTA and CDR2 is FQGNSA. The CDR3 runs 15 residues. V lost 6 bases and J lost 7; bases outside the gene matches: 9.

The chain uses TRBV11-2 and TRBJ2-5; 14 nucleotides match TRBD2. The CDR3 is made up of 16 amino acids. The J segment lost 5 bases and the V segment lost 3 bases, leaving 5 bases of the junction unmatched. CDR1 is SGHAT, CDR2 FQNNGV, per germline. CDR3 coding DNA: TGTGCCAGCAGCTTTACGACTAGCGGGGGGGGTGAGACCCAGTACTTC. Translating gives CASSFTTSGGGETQYF.

In this sample, this clone turned up a few times. The chain carries TRBV10-3 and TRBJ1-6; the match to TRBD1 covers 7 bases. V lost 5 bases, J lost 0 bases, and 10 bases stayed unmatched. Germline CDR1 reads ENHRY; CDR2 reads SYGVKD. The CDR3 runs 18 residues. For the CDR3, the DNA is TGTGCCATCAGTCTCAACGGACAGGCTAACTCCTATAATTCACCCCTCCACTTT. Translated, it gives CAISLNGQANSYNSPLHF.

V usage is TRBV6-4 and J usage is TRBJ2-3, with D perhaps TRBD2 (6 bases). With 6 bases removed from V and 2 bases from J, the gap between germline ends came to 15 bases. CDR1 and CDR2 from the germline V gene are MRHNA and SNTAGT. There are 15 residues in the CDR3. CDR3 residues: CASRARDSPTDTQYF. CDR3 coding DNA: TGTGCCAGCAGAGCCCGGGACTCTCCCACAGATACGCAGTATTTT.

The chain employs TRBV5-1 and TRBJ2-5, with 7 bases fitting TRBD2. V shed 0 bases and J 2 bases; nucleotides not matched to a gene: 7. CDR1 is SGHRS, CDR2 YFSETQ, per germline. The CDR3 sequence is 16 residues long. In DNA, the CDR3 is TGCGCCAGCAGCTTGGCTCCAGCGGGGCGACAAGAGACCCAGTACTTC. Protein: CASSLAPAGRQETQYF.

This clone turned up a few times. This rearrangement joins TRBV29-1 to TRBJ2-7; a possible D gene is TRBD1 (6 bases). Trimming cost V 5 bases and J 2 bases, with 13 bases left between them. The germline V gene encodes CDR1 SQVTM and CDR2 ANQGSEA. The CDR3 totals 13 residues. CDR3 nucleotide sequence: TGCAGCGTTAACCCGACAGGAACCTACGAGCAGTACTTC. It is translated as CSVNPTGTYEQYF.

This clone was seen a handful of times. Compared with germline, one end of the junction differs, possibly owing to a read error. This chain connects TRBV30 to TRBJ2-7; maybe TRBD1 (7 bases). The CDR3 sequence is 15 residues long. Germline CDR1 and CDR2: GTSNPN and SVGIG (reference sequence). CDR3 residues: CAWSFGPGGTYKQYF. The DNA for the CDR3 is TGTGCCTGGAGTTTTGGGCCAGGGGGGACCTACAAGCAGTACTTC.

This clone was detected a few times. The chain employs TRBV9 and TRBJ2-1; D is uncertain. The CDR3 has 14 residues. In germline, CDR1 is SGDLS, CDR2 YYNGEE. The germline V and J ends were trimmed by 3 bases and 7 bases, with 14 bases remaining between them. CDR3 bases: TGTGCCAGCAGCGAACAGCCTTCTGGAAATGAGCAGTTCTTC. It translates to CASSEQPSGNEQFF.

DNA for the CDR3: TGTGCCAGCTCCCTAGACAGGGGAACAGATACGCAGTATTTT. This encodes CASSLDRGTDTQYF. This chain connects TRBV18 to TRBJ2-3, with 8 bases lining up with TRBD1. V was pared by 6 bases and J by 3 bases, with 5 bases of the junction left unmatched. Germline assignment: CDR1 KGHSH and CDR2 LQKENI. The CDR3 has 14 amino acids.

V is TRBV5-1 and J is TRBJ2-4, with 7 nucleotides matching TRBD2. The germline CDR1 and CDR2 sequences are SGHRS and YFSETQ. The CDR3 extends over 13 amino acids. The trim removed 1 base at V and 8 bases at J, leaving 3 bases unmatched. CDR3 DNA: TGCGCCAGCAGCTTGTCCGCGGGAGACATTCAGTACTTC. Amino acid sequence: CASSLSAGDIQYF.